Below, 25 T cell receptor beta chains from the same sample are listed, as sequenced in a study of T cells in Graves' hyperthyroidism and ophthalmopathy. Researchers amplified the TCR beta CDR3 regions from RNA transcripts. The HTBI primer set drove a first-round RT-PCR of the TCR CDR3. TCRdb used MiXCR to reprocess the multiplex PCR reads, holding one entry per CDR3 protein. The sample lists fewer than 900,000 distinct CDR3 sequences, 16% occurring once. Sequencing input: blood. The receptor set was obtained from a man between 18 and 35 years old with Graves' hyperthyroidism.

This clonotype was detected only a few times. The chain uses TRBV6-1 and TRBJ2-1, with D possibly being TRBD2 (6 bases). This CDR3 contains 15 residues. Trimming left V 5 bases short and J 5 bases short, with 16 bases between. Germline CDR1 reads MNHNS; CDR2 reads SASEGT. The CDR3 sequence is CASSTFGGGNNEQFF. CDR3 DNA: TGTGCCAGCAGTACCTTTGGGGGAGGTAACAATGAGCAGTTCTTC.

The chain carries TRBV6-5 and TRBJ2-7; 8 positions agree with TRBD2. The germline V gene has CDR1 MNHEY and CDR2 SVGAGI. The CDR3 covers 16 residues. V was pared by 2 bases and J by 6 bases, with 12 bases of the junction left unmatched. This CDR3 is CASSYRPSGSRSEQYF. In DNA form, the CDR3 reads TGTGCCAGCAGTTACCGGCCTAGCGGGTCCCGAAGCGAGCAGTACTTC.

In its sample, this clonotype was seen a few times. At one end, the junction sequence differs from germline, possibly due to a read error. The J gene is TRBJ2-6, the V gene TRBV28, with D perhaps TRBD2 (7 bases). In germline, CDR1 is MDHEN, CDR2 SYDVKM. This CDR3 has 15 residues. Written as DNA, the CDR3 is TGTGCCAGCAGTTCCTCTCTGGGGGGGGCCAACGTCCCGACTTTC. Protein product: CASSSSLGGANVPTF. Full variable domain (missing parts from reference TRBV28 and TRBJ2-6): DVKVTQSSRYLVKRTGEKVFLECVQDMDHENMFWYRQDPGLGLRLIYFSYDVKMKEKGDIPEGYSVSREKKERFSLILESASTNQTSMYLCASSSSLGGANVPTFGAGSRLTVL.

The V call is TRBV20-1, the J call TRBJ1-4; no firm D call. This CDR3 has 14 residues. V dropped 0 bases and J dropped 3 bases, with 8 bases sitting between them. The germline gives CDR1 DFQATT, CDR2 SNEGSKA (reference sequence). The CDR3 nucleotides read TGCAGTGCTAGAGAAGGGAGCGCTAATGAAAAACTGTTTTTT. Amino acids: CSAREGSANEKLFF.

This clonotype has a handful of counts. V usage is TRBV6-1 and J usage is TRBJ2-6; no definite D call. The CDR3 has 15 residues. Germline CDR1 is MNHNS and CDR2 is SASEGT. The ends were cut back, 7 bases at V and 0 bases at J, with 10 bases in the middle. The CDR3 DNA is TGTGCCAGCAACCGAGCCCGCTCTGGGGCCAACGTCCTGACTTTC. It specifies CASNRARSGANVLTF.

There are many counts of this clonotype. The V call is TRBV6-1, the J call TRBJ2-4; TRBD2 matches 10 bases. The CDR3 contains 14 residues. In germline, CDR1 is MNHNS, CDR2 SASEGT. The trim removed 6 bases at V and 7 bases at J, leaving 6 bases unmatched. CDR3 sequence: CASSLAGASNIQYF. CDR3 DNA: TGTGCCAGCAGCCTAGCGGGAGCTAGTAACATTCAGTACTTC.

This clonotype has only a few counts. The chain combines TRBV27 with TRBJ1-6; TRBD1 is a possible D gene (5 bases). Germline lookup yields CDR1 MNHEY and CDR2 SMNVEV (reference sequence). V lost 4 bases and J 5 bases, leaving 9 bases between the germline ends. The length of the CDR3 is 14 residues. The CDR3 DNA reads TGTGCCAGCAGTTCGACAGCAGATAATTCACCCCTCCACTTT. It codes for CASSSTADNSPLHF.

The CDR3 DNA is TGTGCCAGCAGTTCTAGACAGGATTTAGGCCAGCCCCAGCATTTT. Its translation is CASSSRQDLGQPQHF. The chain combines TRBV12-3 or TRBV12-4 with TRBJ1-5; perhaps TRBD1 as D (6 bases). Trimming removed 4 bases at V and 7 bases at J, with 17 bases between. The CDR3 length is 15 residues.

V is TRBV2 and J is TRBJ1-6; the D is unclear. V was clipped by 5 bases and J by 5 bases, with 10 bases between them. This CDR3 region has 14 residues. CDR1 and CDR2 (germline): SNHLY, FYNNEI. The CDR3 region is CASSLNRNNSPLHF. Here the CDR3 DNA reads TGTGCCAGCAGTCTGAACAGAAATAATTCACCCCTCCACTTT.

With regard to this clonotype: The CDR3 does not end in the conserved phenylalanine or tryptophan, so this is likely a read error. No DNA is shown, since the ends of the CDR3 on it are uncertain; the CDR3 is the one TCRdb lists. The V call is TRBV2, the J call TRBJ1-2; TRBD1 is taken as the D call from the table, unchecked against the DNA. 9 amino acids form the CDR3, both terminal residues included. Per the germline V gene, CDR1 is SNHLY and CDR2 is FYNNEI. CDR3 region: CASSEGQAV.

This clonotype was detected many times. This chain links TRBV28 with TRBJ2-3; TRBD1 matches at 8 bases. Germline trimming cut 2 bases from V and 1 base from J; bases unmatched to any gene: 2. Looked up from germline, CDR1 is MDHEN and CDR2 is SYDVKM. The CDR3 has 15 residues. CDR3 DNA sequence: TGTGCCAGCAGTTTACCGACAGGGGGCACAGATACGCAGTATTTT. Translation gives CASSLPTGGTDTQYF.

This sequence joins TRBV5-5 and TRBJ2-2, with D uncertain. The V end lost 3 bases, the J end lost 3 bases, and 18 bases lay between the germline ends. The CDR3 covers 17 residues. Germline V gives CDR1 SGHKS, CDR2 YYEKEE (reference sequence). The CDR3, as DNA: TGTGCCAGCAGCTACCAGCTAGGATGGTCGGACACCGGGGAGCTGTTTTTT. It specifies CASSYQLGWSDTGELFF. The full variable domain, rest sourced from reference TRBV5-5 and TRBJ2-2, is DAGVTQSPTHLIKTRGQQVTLRCSPISGHKSVSWYQQVLGQGPQFIFQYYEKEERGRGNFPDRFSARQFPNYSSELNVNALLLGDSALYLCASSYQLGWSDTGELFFGEGSRLTVL.

In its sample, this clonotype was seen many times. The chain carries TRBV6-1 and TRBJ2-5; D is possibly TRBD1 (5 bases). The CDR3 totals 14 residues. V dropped 1 base and J dropped 5 bases, with 11 bases sitting between them. From germline, CDR1 is MNHNS and CDR2 SASEGT. DNA of the CDR3: TGTGCCAGCAGTGAAGGGGGCGGATGGGAGACCCAGTACTTC. Translating gives CASSEGGGWETQYF.

This clonotype was recorded at least ten times. CDR3 in amino acids: CASSQDYTGRETQYF. The DNA for the CDR3 is TGTGCCAGCAGCCAAGATTATACAGGGAGAGAGACCCAGTACTTC. This chain links TRBV3-1 with TRBJ2-5, with a tentative D call TRBD1 (6 bases). V was pared by 0 bases and J by 4 bases, with 12 bases between. The CDR3 length is 15 residues. Germline V gene data show CDR1 as LGHDT and CDR2 as YNNKEL (reference sequence).

This clonotype was recorded many times. The rearrangement uses TRBV28 and TRBJ2-7; D may be TRBD2 (6 bases). V gave up 11 bases and J gave up 5 bases, with 19 bases separating them. The CDR3 runs 13 residues. The germline V gene encodes CDR1 MDHEN and CDR2 SYDVKM. The CDR3 DNA sequence: TGTGCCGGTTCAAGGGCGGGACGCAACGAGCAGTACTTC. It translates to CAGSRAGRNEQYF.

This clonotype came up a few times. This chain connects TRBV12-3 or TRBV12-4 to TRBJ2-2; D is ambiguous. The CDR3 is made up of 13 amino acids. The germline V and J ends were trimmed by 8 bases and 6 bases, with 13 bases remaining between them. CDR3 amino acids: CASHRNEPGELFF. The CDR3 nucleotides read TGTGCCAGCCACCGAAACGAGCCCGGGGAGCTGTTTTTT.

The chain has TRBV4-1 and TRBJ2-3; possible D gene TRBD2, 5 bases. Trimming removed 1 base at V and 6 bases at J, with 8 bases between. This CDR3 has 13 residues. Germline values: CDR1 MGHRA, CDR2 YSYEKL. In nucleotides, the CDR3 is TGCGCCAGCAGCCAAGGTGGGGAGGATACGCAGTATTTT. Its protein product is CASSQGGEDTQYF.

Ten or more counts support this clonotype. The chain uses TRBV18 and TRBJ2-7; unclear D gene. The CDR3 spans 12 residues. Germline V CDR1 and CDR2: KGHSH, LQKENI. The germline V and J ends were trimmed by 3 bases and 6 bases, with 9 bases remaining between them. The CDR3 coding sequence is TGTGCCAGCTCACCGAGTACGTCCGAGCAGTACTTC. As protein: CASSPSTSEQYF. The entire variable domain, with the rest obtained from reference TRBV18 and TRBJ2-7, is as follows: NAGVMQNPRHLVRRRGQEARLRCSPMKGHSHVYWYRQLPEEGLKFMVYLQKENIIDESGMPKERFSAEFPKEGPSILRIQQVVRGDSAAYFCASSPSTSEQYFGPGTRLTVT.

The chain combines TRBV5-5 with TRBJ2-1; perhaps TRBD2 as D (6 bases). This CDR3 is built from 15 residues. From germline, CDR1 is SGHKS and CDR2 YYEKEE (reference sequence). V was shortened by 0 bases and J by 5 bases, with 12 bases between the two germline ends. CDR3 sequence (DNA): TGTGCCAGCAGCTTGGTTGCGCGGAGGGACAATGAGCAGTTCTTC. It yields the protein CASSLVARRDNEQFF.

The chain uses TRBV20-1 and TRBJ2-7; 10 nucleotides match TRBD1. The CDR3 length is 14 residues. Germline V gene data show CDR1 as DFQATT and CDR2 as SNEGSKA (reference sequence). Trimming at V came to 1 base and at J to 5 bases, leaving 5 bases not matched to a gene. CDR3: CSARGRQGANEQYF. The CDR3 bases are TGCAGTGCTAGAGGTCGACAGGGGGCCAACGAGCAGTACTTC.

The chain is built from TRBV28 and TRBJ2-7; 9 nucleotides match TRBD2. Germline-derived CDR1 and CDR2 are MDHEN and SYDVKM. The CDR3 is 15 residues long. After removal of 5 bases from V and 6 bases from J, the junction contained 11 bases not matched to a gene. The CDR3 DNA reads TGTGCCAGCAGTCCCCTCGGCGGGAGGGCCACCGAGCAGTACTTC. Residues: CASSPLGGRATEQYF.

The V and J genes are TRBV6-2 or TRBV6-3 and TRBJ1-6; tentative D call: TRBD1 (6 bases). From germline, CDR1 is MNHEY and CDR2 SVGEGT. Trimming took 2 bases from V and 9 from J, leaving 20 bases between them. This CDR3 has 17 amino acids. In nucleotides, the CDR3 is TGTGCCAGCAGTTACGGAGAACAGGGAAGTCGTCGTTCACCCCTCCACTTT. This codes for CASSYGEQGSRRSPLHF.

J is TRBJ2-7 and V is TRBV25-1, with 15 bases that match TRBD2. V shed 6 bases and J 5 bases; nucleotides not matched to a gene: 5. The CDR3 is 15 amino acids. CDR1 and CDR2 (germline): MGHDK, SYGVNS. The CDR3 DNA sequence: TGTGCCAGCAGCCGGACTAGCGGGAGGGACCACGAGCAGTACTTC. It translates to CASSRTSGRDHEQYF.

Here the CDR3 DNA reads TGTGCCAGCCAGTTTGGGGGACAGGCCGGGGGCTACACCTTC. This codes for CASQFGGQAGGYTF. The chain is built from TRBV12-3 or TRBV12-4 and TRBJ1-2; TRBD1 aligns across 8 bases. This CDR3 region has 14 residues. Trimming took 8 bases from V and 8 from J; bases not matched to a gene: 13.

This clonotype was observed a handful of times. V and J are TRBV6-5 and TRBJ2-7; TRBD1 matches 8 bases. Germline V CDR1 and CDR2: MNHEY, SVGAGI. The CDR3 consists of 15 residues. With V trimmed by 0 bases and J by 6 bases, 7 bases remained unmatched. CDR3 in amino acids: CASSYSNRGSFEQYF. The CDR3 bases are TGTGCCAGCAGTTACTCGAACAGGGGGTCGTTCGAGCAGTACTTC.